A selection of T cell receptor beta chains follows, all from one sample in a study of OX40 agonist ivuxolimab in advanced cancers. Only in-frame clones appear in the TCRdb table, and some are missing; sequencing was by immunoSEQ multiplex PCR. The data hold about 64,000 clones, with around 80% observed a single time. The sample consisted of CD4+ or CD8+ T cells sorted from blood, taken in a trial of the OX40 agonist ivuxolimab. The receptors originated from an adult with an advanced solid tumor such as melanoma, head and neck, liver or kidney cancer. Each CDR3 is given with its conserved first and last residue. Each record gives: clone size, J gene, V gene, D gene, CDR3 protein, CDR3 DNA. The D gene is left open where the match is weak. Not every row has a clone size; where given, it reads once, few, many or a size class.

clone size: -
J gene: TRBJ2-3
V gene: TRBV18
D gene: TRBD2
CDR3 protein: CASSPGGTDTQYF
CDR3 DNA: TGTGCCAGCTCACCGGGAGGGACAGATACGCAGTATTTT

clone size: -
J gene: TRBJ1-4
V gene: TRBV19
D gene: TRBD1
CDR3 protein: CASSIDVRGLEKLFF
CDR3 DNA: TGTGCCAGTAGTATAGACGTCAGGGGGCTTGAAAAACTGTTTTTT

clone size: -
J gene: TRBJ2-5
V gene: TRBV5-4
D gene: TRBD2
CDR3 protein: CASSSRTSGGETQYF
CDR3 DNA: TGTGCCAGCAGCTCCAGGACTAGCGGGGGAGAGACCCAGTACTTC

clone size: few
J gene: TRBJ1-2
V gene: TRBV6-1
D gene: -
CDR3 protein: CASSEALDRLGYGYTF
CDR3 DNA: TGTGCCAGCAGTGAAGCGCTAGACAGGCTTGGCTATGGCTACACCTTC

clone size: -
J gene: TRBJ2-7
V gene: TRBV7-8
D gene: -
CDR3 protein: CASSLSGIGSVYEQYF
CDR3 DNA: TGTGCCAGCAGCTTGAGTGGGATCGGGAGCGTATACGAGCAGTACTTC

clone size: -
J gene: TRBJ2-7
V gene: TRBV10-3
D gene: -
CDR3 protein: CAISESAYEQYF
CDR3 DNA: TGTGCCATCAGTGAGTCTGCCTACGAGCAGTACTTC

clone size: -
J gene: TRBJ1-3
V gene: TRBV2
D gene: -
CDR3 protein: CASSDRAVSGNTIYF
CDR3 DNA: TGTGCCAGCAGTGACAGGGCAGTCTCTGGAAACACCATATATTTT

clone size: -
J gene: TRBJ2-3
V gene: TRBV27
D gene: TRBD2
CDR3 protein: CASSPIPPAGWRNTQYF
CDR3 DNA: TGTGCCAGCAGTCCCATCCCTCCAGCGGGATGGAGGAATACGCAGTATTTT

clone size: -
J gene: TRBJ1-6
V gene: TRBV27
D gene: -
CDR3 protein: CASSLWLGGGDSPLHF
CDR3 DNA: TGTGCCAGCAGTTTATGGCTCGGGGGTGGGGATTCACCCCTCCACTTT

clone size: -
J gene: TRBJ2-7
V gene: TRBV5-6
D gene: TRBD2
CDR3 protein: CANSLSAGVLGYEQYF
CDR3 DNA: TGTGCCAACAGCTTGAGTGCGGGGGTACTCGGCTACGAGCAGTACTTC

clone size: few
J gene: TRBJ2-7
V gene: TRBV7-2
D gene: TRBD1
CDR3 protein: CASSSYRGEQYF
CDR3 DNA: TGTGCCAGCAGCTCCTACAGGGGCGAGCAGTACTTC

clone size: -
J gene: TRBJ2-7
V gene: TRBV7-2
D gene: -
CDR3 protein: CASSLYESSYEQYF
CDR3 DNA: TGTGCCAGCAGCTTATACGAAAGCTCCTACGAGCAGTACTTC

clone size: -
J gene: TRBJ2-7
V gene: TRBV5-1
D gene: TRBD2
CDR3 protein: CASSRGGLAKTYEQYF
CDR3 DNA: TGCGCCAGCAGCCGGGGAGGACTAGCGAAAACCTACGAGCAGTACTTC

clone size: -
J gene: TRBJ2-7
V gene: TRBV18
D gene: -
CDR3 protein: CASSPGEPRRNF
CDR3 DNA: TGTGCCAGCTCACCGGGGGAACCGAGGCGAAACTTC

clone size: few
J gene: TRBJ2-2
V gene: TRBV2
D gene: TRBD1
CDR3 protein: CASIGQATGELFF
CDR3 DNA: TGTGCCAGCATAGGACAGGCCACCGGGGAGCTGTTTTTT

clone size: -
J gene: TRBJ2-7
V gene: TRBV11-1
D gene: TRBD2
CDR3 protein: CASSTGGGSGEQYF
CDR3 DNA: TGTGCCAGCAGCACAGGCGGGGGATCGGGCGAGCAGTACTTC

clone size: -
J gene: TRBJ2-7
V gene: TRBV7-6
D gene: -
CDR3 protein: CASSLSGRSYEQYF
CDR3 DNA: TGTGCCAGCAGCTTAAGCGGCCGCTCCTACGAGCAGTACTTC

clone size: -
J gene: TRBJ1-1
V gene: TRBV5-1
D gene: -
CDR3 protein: CASSLGFEVNKAFF
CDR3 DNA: TGCGCCAGCAGCTTGGGATTCGAGGTAAATAAAGCTTTCTTT

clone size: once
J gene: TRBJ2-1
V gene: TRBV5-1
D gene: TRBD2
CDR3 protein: CASSSGLAGVVEQFF
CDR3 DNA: TGCGCCAGCAGCTCAGGACTAGCGGGAGTGGTTGAGCAGTTCTTC

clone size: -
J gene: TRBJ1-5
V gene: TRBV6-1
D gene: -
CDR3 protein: CASSENGNQPQHF
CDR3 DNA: TGTGCCAGCAGTGAAAATGGAAATCAGCCCCAGCATTTT

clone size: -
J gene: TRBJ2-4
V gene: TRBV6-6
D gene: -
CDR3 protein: CASSYRENIQYF
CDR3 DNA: TGTGCCAGCAGTTACCGCGAAAACATTCAGTACTTC

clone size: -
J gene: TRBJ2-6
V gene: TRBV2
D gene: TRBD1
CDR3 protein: CASRPGQQAGANVLTF
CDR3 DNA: TGTGCCAGCAGGCCGGGACAGCAAGCTGGGGCCAACGTCCTGACTTTC

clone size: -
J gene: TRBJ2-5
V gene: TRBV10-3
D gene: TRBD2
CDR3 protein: CATTAGDQETQYF
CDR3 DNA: TGTGCCACGACAGCGGGAGACCAAGAGACCCAGTACTTC

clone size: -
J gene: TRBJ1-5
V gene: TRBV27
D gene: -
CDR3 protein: CASSFLPTGEGNQPQHF
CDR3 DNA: TGTGCCAGCAGTTTCCTCCCCACGGGTGAGGGCAATCAGCCCCAGCATTTT

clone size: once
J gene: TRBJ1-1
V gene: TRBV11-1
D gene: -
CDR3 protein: CASSFRSGDTEAFF
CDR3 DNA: TGTGCCAGCAGCTTTCGGTCGGGCGACACTGAAGCTTTCTTT

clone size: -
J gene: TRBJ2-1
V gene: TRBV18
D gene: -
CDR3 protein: CASSLLTGGPYNEQFF
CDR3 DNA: TGTGCCAGCTCACTACTCACCGGGGGGCCCTACAATGAGCAGTTCTTC

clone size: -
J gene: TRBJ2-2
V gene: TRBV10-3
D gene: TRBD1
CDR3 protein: CASRQGATGELFF
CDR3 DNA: TGTGCCAGTCGACAGGGGGCGACGGGGGAGCTGTTTTTT

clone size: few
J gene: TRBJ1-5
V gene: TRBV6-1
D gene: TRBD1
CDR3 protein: CASSGQGFTGQPQHF
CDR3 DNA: TGTGCCAGCAGTGGACAGGGTTTTACGGGTCAGCCCCAGCATTTT

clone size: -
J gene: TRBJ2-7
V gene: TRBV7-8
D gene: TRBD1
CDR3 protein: CASSPRQGPYYEQYF
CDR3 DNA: TGTGCCAGCAGCCCTAGACAGGGCCCTTACTACGAGCAGTACTTC

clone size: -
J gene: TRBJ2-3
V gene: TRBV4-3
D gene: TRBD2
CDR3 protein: CASSPALADGTDTQYF
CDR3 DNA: TGCGCCAGCAGCCCCGCACTAGCGGATGGCACAGATACGCAGTATTTT

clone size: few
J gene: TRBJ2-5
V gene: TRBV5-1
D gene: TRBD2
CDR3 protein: CASSLTSGSSRQETQYF
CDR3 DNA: TGCGCCAGCAGCTTGACTAGCGGGAGTTCAAGGCAAGAGACCCAGTACTTC

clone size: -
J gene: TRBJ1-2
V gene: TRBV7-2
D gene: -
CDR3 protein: CASSRDRNYGYTF
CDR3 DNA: TGTGCCAGCAGCCGAGACAGGAACTATGGCTACACCTTC

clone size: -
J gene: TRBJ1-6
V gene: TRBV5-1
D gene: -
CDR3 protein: CASSSQGPGNSPLHF
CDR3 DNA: TGCGCCAGCAGCTCCCAGGGGCCTGGGAATTCACCCCTCCACTTT

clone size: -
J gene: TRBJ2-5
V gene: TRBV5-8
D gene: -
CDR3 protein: CASSFAGQETQYF
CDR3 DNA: TGTGCCAGCAGCTTTGCGGGACAAGAGACCCAGTACTTC

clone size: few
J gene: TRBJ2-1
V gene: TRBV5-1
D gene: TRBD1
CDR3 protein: CASTPDRVSYNEQFF
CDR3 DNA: TGCGCCAGCACACCGGACAGGGTATCCTACAATGAGCAGTTCTTC

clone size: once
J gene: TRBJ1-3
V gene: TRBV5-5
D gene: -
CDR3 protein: CASSLAWGAASGNTIYF
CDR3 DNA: TGTGCCAGCAGCTTGGCATGGGGGGCCGCCTCTGGAAACACCATATATTTT

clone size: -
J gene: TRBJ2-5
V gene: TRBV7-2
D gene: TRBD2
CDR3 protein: CASSSGTSAKTQYF
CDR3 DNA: TGTGCCAGCAGCTCAGGGACTAGCGCAAAGACCCAGTACTTC